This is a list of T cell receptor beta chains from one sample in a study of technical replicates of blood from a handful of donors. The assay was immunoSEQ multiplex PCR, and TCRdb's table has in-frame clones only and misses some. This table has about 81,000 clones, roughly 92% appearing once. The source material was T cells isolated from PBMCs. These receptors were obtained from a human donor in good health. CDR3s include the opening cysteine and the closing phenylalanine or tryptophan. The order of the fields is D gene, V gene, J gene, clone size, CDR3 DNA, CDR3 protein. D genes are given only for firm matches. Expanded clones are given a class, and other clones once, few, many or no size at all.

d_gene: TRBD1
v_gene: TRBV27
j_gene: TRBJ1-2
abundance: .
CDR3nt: TGTGCCAGCAGTCTGGACAGGGGTAATGGCTACACCTTC
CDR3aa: CASSLDRGNGYTF

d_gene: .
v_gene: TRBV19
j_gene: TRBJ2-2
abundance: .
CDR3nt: TGTGGGACAGAGAACACCGGGGAGCTGTTTTTT
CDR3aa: CGTENTGELFF

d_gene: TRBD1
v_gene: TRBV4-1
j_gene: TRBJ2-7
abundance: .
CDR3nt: TGCGCCAGCAGCCTCCTATTGATGGTAAGACAGGGGGCTTACGAGCAGTACTTC
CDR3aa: CASSLLLMVRQGAYEQYF

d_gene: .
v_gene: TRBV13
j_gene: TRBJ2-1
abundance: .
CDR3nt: TGTGCCAGCAGCTTAGAAGGCAGGACTTACAATGAGCAGTTCTTC
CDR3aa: CASSLEGRTYNEQFF

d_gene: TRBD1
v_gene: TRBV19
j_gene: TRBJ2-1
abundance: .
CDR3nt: TGTGCCAGTAGTAGGGGACAGCCTTCTTGGGCCTACAATGAGCAGTTCTTC
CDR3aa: CASSRGQPSWAYNEQFF

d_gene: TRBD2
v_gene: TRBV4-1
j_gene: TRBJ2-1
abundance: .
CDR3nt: TGCGCCAGCAGCCAACCCGGACTAGCGGCCTACAATGAGCAGTTCTTC
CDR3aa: CASSQPGLAAYNEQFF

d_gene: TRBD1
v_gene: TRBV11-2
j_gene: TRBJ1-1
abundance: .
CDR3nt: TGTGCCAGCAGCTTAAGAATGGACAGGTTTATCACTGAAGCTTTCTTT
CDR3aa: CASSLRMDRFITEAFF

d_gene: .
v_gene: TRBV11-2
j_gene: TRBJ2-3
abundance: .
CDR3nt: TGTGCCAGCAACCTAGGCCAGGGCACGCAGTATTTT
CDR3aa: CASNLGQGTQYF

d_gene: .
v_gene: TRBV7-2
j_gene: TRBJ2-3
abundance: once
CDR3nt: TGTGCCAGCAGCTTAGCGGGGGGGCCGACAGATACGCAGTATTTT
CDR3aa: CASSLAGGPTDTQYF

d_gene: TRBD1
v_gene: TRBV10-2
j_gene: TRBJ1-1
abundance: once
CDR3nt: TGCGCCAGCAATGATCGGACAGGGTCGAACACTGAAGCTTTCTTT
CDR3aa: CASNDRTGSNTEAFF

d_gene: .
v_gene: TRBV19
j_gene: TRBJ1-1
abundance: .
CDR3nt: TGTGCCAGTAGTACCGAATCCCGGGTCTCTGAAGCTTTCTTT
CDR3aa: CASSTESRVSEAFF

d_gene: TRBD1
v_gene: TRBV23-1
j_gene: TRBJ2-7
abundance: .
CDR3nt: TGCGCCAGCAGTTTCCGGGACAGGCTTCGAAACGAGCAGTACTTC
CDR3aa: CASSFRDRLRNEQYF

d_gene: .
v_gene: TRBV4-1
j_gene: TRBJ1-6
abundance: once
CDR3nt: TGCGCCAGCAGCCAAGACTCGGGACTGATTAATTCACCCCTCCACTTT
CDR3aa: CASSQDSGLINSPLHF

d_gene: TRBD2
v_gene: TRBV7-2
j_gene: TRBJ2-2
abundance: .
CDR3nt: TGTGCCAGCAGCCCTTCGGCTAGCGGGAGTTTAACCGGGGAGCTGTTTTTT
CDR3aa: CASSPSASGSLTGELFF